This TCR beta chain is drawn from a study of blood T cell repertoires in COVID-19. At the level of the study: Some COVID-19 samples were acute and others convalescent; all came from the United States, Italy and Spain. The cDNA or gDNA used as material had been derived from T cells, B-cell-depleted T cells, or PBMCs.

Germline assignment: CDR1 SGHDN and CDR2 FVKESK. The CDR3 has 15 residues. V lost 4 bases and J lost 8, with 21 bases in between. This clone showed up just a few times. Original analysis: Estimated nucleated cell counts came from reference gene primer amplification. Here immunoSEQ multiplex PCR was the method, and the copy in TCRdb shows in-frame clones only, minus some. V and J calls and clone size come straight from that table; D and trimming were deduced from the DNA. The table lists around 300,000 clones, 88% of them singletons, with approximately 1.8% in the top ten. In Seattle, patients joined the study during active infection and were tracked longitudinally.

The sequenced material came from peripheral blood. The sequence derives from a woman in her 30s with COVID-19, enrolled during active disease. The chain joins TRBV14 to TRBJ2-7, with a possible D match to TRBD1 (6 bases). The CDR3 coding sequence is TGTGCCAGCAGCCGTTTGACAGGCGAGGCTACCCAGCAGTACTTC. As protein: CASSRLTGEATQQYF.